This TCR beta chain was sequenced for a study of shared clonotypes between healthy human individuals. Across the study: There were three CD4 naive, three CD4 memory, two CD8 naive and one CD8 memory plates per donor. The study, taken as a whole, reports: Across a handful of donors, naive CD4 shared roughly 5.1%, naive CD8 around 4%, memory CD4 approximately 2.5%, memory CD8 0.4% to 0.5%.

Trimming pared 3 bases from V and 1 base from J, leaving 10 bases between. Germline V CDR1 and CDR2: SEHNR, FQNEAQ (reference sequence). The CDR3 extends over 15 amino acids. Cells designated naive CD8 were CD45RO-negative and were positively selected for CCR7, with terminally differentiated effector memory CD45RA+ cells excluded. Worth noting for this clone: The antigen is not known.

Running of the assay took place at deep level. Sequenced by immunoSEQ multiplex PCR; TCRdb stores in-frame clones only, minus some. The table includes about 2 million clones, approximately 94% detected once. The clonotype originates from a man aged 18 to 30 in good health. The chain combines TRBV7-9 with TRBJ1-3, with a weak D call TRBD1 (5 bases). Sequenced: naive CD8+ T cells sorted from blood. CDR3 protein: CASSFSGQSGNTIYF. Here the CDR3 DNA reads TGTGCCAGCAGCTTTTCGGGGCAGTCTGGAAACACCATATATTTT.